The entry below gives a single T cell receptor (beta chain) sequence along with its context. Its target is not known. The sample comes from a study of sequential checkpoint blockade in melanoma. Noted treatment: randomized to nivolumab then ipilimumab (arm A) or the reverse (arm B). V was pared by 3 bases and J by 1 base, with 10 bases between. CDR1 is MDHEN, CDR2 SYDVKM, per germline. CDR3 length: 15 amino acids. Using immunoSEQ multiplex PCR, the repertoire was profiled, and TCRdb retains in-frame clones only, with some absent. This table holds around 19,000 clones, around 72% found once. General study points: PD-L1 staining and CD8+ counts, not mutational load, tracked tumor T-cell clonality.

The chain couples TRBV28 to TRBJ1-5, with D hard to call. The material was tumor tissue (inferred from file names), obtained from a patient given nivolumab and ipilimumab in sequence. The clonotype originates from a human donor with melanoma. CDR3 sequence reads: CASSFPAGSNQPQHF. The DNA for the CDR3 is TGTGCCAGCAGTTTTCCCGCCGGGAGCAATCAGCCCCAGCATTTT.